Listed below are T cell receptor beta chains from one sample, sequenced in a study of T cell responses to AZD1222 COVID-19 vaccine. Sequenced by immunoSEQ multiplex PCR; TCRdb stores in-frame clones only, minus some. The sample includes 75,000 to 80,000 clones, 65% to 80% of them seen just once. The input for sequencing was peripheral blood, taken 28 days after the second dose of the MenACWY control vaccine. These receptors were obtained from an adult who received the MenACWY meningococcal vaccine as a control. Both conserved end residues are part of each CDR3. The D gene is left open where the match is weak. Only part of the rows carry a size: once, few, many, or a class if the clone is expanded.

D gene,clone size,V gene,J gene,CDR3 DNA,CDR3 protein
.,.,TRBV6-1,TRBJ2-1,TGTGCCAGCAGTGAAGCCCCACAACACTACAATGAGCAGTTCTTC,CASSEAPQHYNEQFF
.,.,TRBV29-1,TRBJ1-1,TGCAGCGTGCGCTCCTCGGGGGTGGAAGCTTTCTTT,CSVRSSGVEAFF
TRBD1,.,TRBV27,TRBJ1-6,TGTGCCAGCAGTTTTTCGGGGACAGGGTTCCATTCACCCCTCCACTTT,CASSFSGTGFHSPLHF
.,.,TRBV19,TRBJ1-3,TGTGCCAGCCAAAGCCCCGGGCACAGCTCTGGAAACACCATATATTTT,CASQSPGHSSGNTIYF
.,.,TRBV11-2,TRBJ2-2,TGTGCCAGCAGCTTAGGCACTAACACCGGGGAGCTGTTTTTT,CASSLGTNTGELFF
.,once,TRBV5-6,TRBJ2-7,TGTGCCAGCAGCTTTTATGGGGGCTCCACCTACGAGCAGTACTTC,CASSFYGGSTYEQYF
TRBD1,.,TRBV15,TRBJ2-7,TGTGCCACCAGCAGAGCCGGGACAGGGACGCTCGAGCAGTACTTC,CATSRAGTGTLEQYF
.,.,TRBV5-1,TRBJ2-7,TGCGCCAGCAGCTTCTCTTCGGGGAGGACCTACGAGCAGTACTTC,CASSFSSGRTYEQYF
.,.,TRBV11-2,TRBJ2-7,TGTGCCAGCAGCTTAACAACAGCCTACGAGCAGTACTTC,CASSLTTAYEQYF
TRBD2,.,TRBV7-9,TRBJ2-5,TGTGCCAGCAGCTCAGGGACTAGCGGAGGGGTGGAGACCCAGTACTTC,CASSSGTSGGVETQYF
.,.,TRBV5-8,TRBJ2-1,TGTGCCGGACTCTCCCGGACCGACAATGAGCAGTTCTTC,CAGLSRTDNEQFF
.,.,TRBV27,TRBJ1-5,TGTGCCAGCAGACGGGGGACTGATCAGCCCCAGCATTTT,CASRRGTDQPQHF
.,.,TRBV28,TRBJ2-5,TGTGCCAGCAGTTTAGAAAGACAAGAGACCCAGTACTTC,CASSLERQETQYF
.,.,TRBV4-1,TRBJ2-3,TGCGCCAGCAGCCGGGGTCAGGGGAACACAGATACGCAGTATTTT,CASSRGQGNTDTQYF
TRBD1,.,TRBV28,TRBJ1-2,TGTGCCAGCAGCTCAGGGACAGAGTACTATGGCTACACCTTC,CASSSGTEYYGYTF
.,.,TRBV7-9,TRBJ2-6,TGTGCCAGCAGCCAAGGGGCTTACTCTGGGGCCAACGTCCTGACTTTC,CASSQGAYSGANVLTF
.,.,TRBV7-9,TRBJ2-5,TGTGCCAGCAGCCCCTGGGGCCGAGAGGGTGGAGAGACCCAGTACTTC,CASSPWGREGGETQYF
.,.,TRBV16,TRBJ2-7,TGTGCCAGCAGCCAATCTTCACGCGAGCAGTACTTC,CASSQSSREQYF
TRBD2,.,TRBV28,TRBJ2-7,TGTGCCAGCACACCACGGGGGGGCCCCTCCTACGAGCAGTACTTC,CASTPRGGPSYEQYF
TRBD1,many,TRBV2,TRBJ2-5,TGTGCCAGCAGAATGACAGGGGGCTATGAGACCCAGTACTTC,CASRMTGGYETQYF
TRBD1,.,TRBV11-2,TRBJ1-6,TGTGCCAGCAGCTCAGACAGGGGGGCTCCCCTCCACTTT,CASSSDRGAPLHF
.,.,TRBV25-1,TRBJ2-1,TGTGCCAGCAGTGACGCCGACACCTACAATGAGCAGTTCTTC,CASSDADTYNEQFF
TRBD2,.,TRBV3-1/TRBV3-2,TRBJ2-5,TGTGCCAGCAGCCTCCGCTCTAGCGGGTATGGGGAGACCCAGTACTTC,CASSLRSSGYGETQYF
TRBD1,.,TRBV5-1,TRBJ2-7,TGCGCCAGCAGCTTGGGGGGACAGGCTCGCTACGAGCAGTACTTC,CASSLGGQARYEQYF
.,few,TRBV19,TRBJ1-5,TGTGCCAGTAGTTCCGGGCCAAATCAGCCCCAGCATTTT,CASSSGPNQPQHF
TRBD1,.,TRBV4-1,TRBJ2-7,TGCGCCAGCAGCCAAGAGGCTGCACGGGACAGAGCATACGAGCAGTACTTC,CASSQEAARDRAYEQYF
.,.,TRBV5-1,TRBJ2-6,TGCGCCAGCGGTCCGGGGGGCGCTGGGGCCAACGTCCTGACTTTC,CASGPGGAGANVLTF